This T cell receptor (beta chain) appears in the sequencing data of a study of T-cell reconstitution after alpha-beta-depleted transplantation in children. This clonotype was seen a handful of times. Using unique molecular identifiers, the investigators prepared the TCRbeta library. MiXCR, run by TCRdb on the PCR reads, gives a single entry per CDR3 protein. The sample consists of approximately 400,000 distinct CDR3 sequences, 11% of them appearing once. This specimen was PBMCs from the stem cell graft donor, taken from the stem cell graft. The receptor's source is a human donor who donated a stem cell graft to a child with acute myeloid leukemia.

Written as DNA, the CDR3 is TGTGCCAGCAACTCCGGGACAGGCTTTGAGACCCAGTACTTC. Residues: CASNSGTGFETQYF. The rearrangement links TRBV7-2 to TRBJ2-5, with TRBD1 matching 8 bases. V lost 7 bases, J lost 5 bases, and 9 bases stayed unmatched. In germline, CDR1 is SGHTA, CDR2 FQGNSA. The CDR3 contains 14 residues. Full variable domain (rest looked up from reference TRBV7-2 and TRBJ2-5): GAGVSQSPSNKVTEKGKDVELRCDPISGHTALYWYRQSLGQGLEFLIYFQGNSAPDKSGLPSDRFSAERTGGSVSTLTIQRTQQEDSAVYLCASNSGTGFETQYFGPGTRLLVL.